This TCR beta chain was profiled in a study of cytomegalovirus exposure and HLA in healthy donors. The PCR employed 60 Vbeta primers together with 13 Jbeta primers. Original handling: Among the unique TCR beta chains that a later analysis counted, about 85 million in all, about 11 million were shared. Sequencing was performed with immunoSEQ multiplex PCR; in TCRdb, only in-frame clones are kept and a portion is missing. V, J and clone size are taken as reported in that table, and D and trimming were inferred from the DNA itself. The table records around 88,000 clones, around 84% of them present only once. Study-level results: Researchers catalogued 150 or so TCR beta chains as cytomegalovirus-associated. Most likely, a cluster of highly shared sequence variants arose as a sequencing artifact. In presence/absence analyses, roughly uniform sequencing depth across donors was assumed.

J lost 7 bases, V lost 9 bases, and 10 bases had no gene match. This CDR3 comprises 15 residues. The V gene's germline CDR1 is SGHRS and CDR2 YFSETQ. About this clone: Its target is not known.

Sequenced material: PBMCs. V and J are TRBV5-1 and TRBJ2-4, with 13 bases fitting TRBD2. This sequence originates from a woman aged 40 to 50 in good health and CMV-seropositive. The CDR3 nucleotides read TGCGCCAACTTTACTAGCGGGAGGGTTCGGAACATTCAGTACTTC. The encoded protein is CANFTSGRVRNIQYF. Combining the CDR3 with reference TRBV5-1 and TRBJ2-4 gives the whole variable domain KAGVTQTPRYLIKTRGQQVTLSCSPISGHRSVSWYQQTPGQGLQFLFEYFSETQRNKGNFPGRFSGRQFSNSRSEMNVSTLELGDSALYLCANFTSGRVRNIQYFGAGTRLSVL.